This T cell receptor beta chain was recorded in a study of metastatic and nonmetastatic thyroid tumors. Deletions cut 7 bases from V and 2 bases from J, with 15 bases between. This CDR3 comprises 14 residues. CDR1 is SQVTM and CDR2 is ANQGSEA in the germline V gene. This clone is termed medium-sized (0.01 to 0.1%). Per the authors' pipeline: Between-group CDR3 differences, defined by clinicopathological status, yielded a distant-metastasis classifier for papillary thyroid cancer. Via MiXCR, TCRdb re-called the PCR reads. TCRdb's processing, not the study's, gives the V and J calls here. The sample contains about 5,000 clones, approximately 35% of which appear only once. All patients were treatment-naive before thyroid surgery.

The genes are TRBV29-1 and TRBJ2-1; possibly TRBD2 for D (5 bases). The specimen was tumor tissue. This TCR was recovered from a male donor with papillary thyroid cancer or a benign thyroid nodule (not recorded which). Some clones in this sample may be carry-over from other donors' samples. This chain's CDR3 is CSARSGATYNEQFF. In DNA form, the CDR3 reads TGCAGCGCCCGAAGCGGTGCTACCTACAATGAGCAGTTCTTC.